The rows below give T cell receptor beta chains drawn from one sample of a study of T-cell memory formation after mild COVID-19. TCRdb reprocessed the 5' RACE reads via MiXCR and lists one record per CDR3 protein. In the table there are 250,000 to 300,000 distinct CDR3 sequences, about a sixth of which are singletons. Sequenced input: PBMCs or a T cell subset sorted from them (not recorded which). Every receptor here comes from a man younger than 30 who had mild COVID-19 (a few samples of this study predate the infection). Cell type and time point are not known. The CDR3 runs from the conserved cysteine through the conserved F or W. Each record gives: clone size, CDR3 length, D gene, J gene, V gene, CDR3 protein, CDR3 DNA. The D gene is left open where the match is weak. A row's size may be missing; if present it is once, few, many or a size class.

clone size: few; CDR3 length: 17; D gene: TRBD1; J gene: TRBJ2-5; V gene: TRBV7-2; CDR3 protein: CASSLARTGQDQWTQYF; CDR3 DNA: TGTGCCAGCAGCTTAGCCAGGACAGGGCAAGACCAGTGGACCCAGTACTTC
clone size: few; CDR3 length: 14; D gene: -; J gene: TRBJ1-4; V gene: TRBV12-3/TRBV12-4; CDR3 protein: CASSLPDGNEKLFF; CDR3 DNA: TGTGCCAGCAGTTTACCAGACGGTAATGAAAAACTGTTTTTT
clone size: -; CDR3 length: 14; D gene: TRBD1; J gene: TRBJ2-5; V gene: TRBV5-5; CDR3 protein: CASSDRGTKETQYF; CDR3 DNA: TGTGCCAGCAGCGACAGGGGGACAAAAGAGACCCAGTACTTC
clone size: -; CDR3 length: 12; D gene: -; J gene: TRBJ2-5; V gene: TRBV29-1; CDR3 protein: CSVAEREETQYF; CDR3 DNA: TGCAGCGTCGCGGAGCGGGAAGAGACCCAGTACTTC
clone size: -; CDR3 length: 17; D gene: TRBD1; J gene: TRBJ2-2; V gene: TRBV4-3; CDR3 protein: CASSQGTGGANTGELFF; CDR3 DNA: TGCGCCAGCAGCCAAGGAACAGGGGGCGCAAACACCGGGGAGCTGTTTTTT
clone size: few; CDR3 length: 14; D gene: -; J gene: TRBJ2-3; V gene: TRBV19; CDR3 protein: CASSSRGADDTQYF; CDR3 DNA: TGTGCCAGTAGCTCACGGGGGGCGGATGATACGCAGTATTTT
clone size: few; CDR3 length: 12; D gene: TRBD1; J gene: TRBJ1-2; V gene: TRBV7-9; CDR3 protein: CASSPDRHGYTF; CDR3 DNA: TGTGCCAGCAGCCCGGACAGGCATGGCTACACCTTC
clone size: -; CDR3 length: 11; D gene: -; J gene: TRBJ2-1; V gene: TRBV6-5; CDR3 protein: CASHGGNEQFF; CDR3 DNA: TGTGCCAGTCATGGGGGCAATGAGCAGTTCTTC
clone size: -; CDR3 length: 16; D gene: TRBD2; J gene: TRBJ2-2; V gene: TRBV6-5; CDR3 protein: CASRAWSGGAIGELFF; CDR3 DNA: TGTGCCAGCAGGGCCTGGAGCGGGGGGGCCATCGGGGAGCTGTTTTTT
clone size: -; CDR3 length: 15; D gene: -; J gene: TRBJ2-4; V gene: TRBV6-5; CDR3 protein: CASSYGPQGENIQYF; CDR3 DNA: TGTGCCAGCAGTTATGGTCCACAGGGAGAAAACATTCAGTACTTC
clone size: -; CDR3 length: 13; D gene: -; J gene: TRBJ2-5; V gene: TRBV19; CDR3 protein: CASSMWGRETQYF; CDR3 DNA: TGTGCCAGTAGTATGTGGGGTAGGGAGACCCAGTACTTC
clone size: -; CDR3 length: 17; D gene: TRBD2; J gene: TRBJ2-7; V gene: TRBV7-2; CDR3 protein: CASSFPLGTSGTYEQYF; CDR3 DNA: TGTGCCAGCAGCTTCCCCCTCGGGACTAGCGGCACCTACGAGCAGTACTTC
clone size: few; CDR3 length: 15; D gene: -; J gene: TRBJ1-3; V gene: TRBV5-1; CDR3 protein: CASSLEGLAGNTIYF; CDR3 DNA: TGCGCCAGCAGCTTGGAGGGCTTGGCTGGAAACACCATATATTTT
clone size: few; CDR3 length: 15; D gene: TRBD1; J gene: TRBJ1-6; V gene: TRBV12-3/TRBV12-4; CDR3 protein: CASRKTGGSDSPLHF; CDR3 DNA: TGTGCCAGCAGGAAGACAGGGGGCTCGGATTCACCCCTCCACTTT
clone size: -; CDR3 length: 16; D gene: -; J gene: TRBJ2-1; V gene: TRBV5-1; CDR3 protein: CASSLAEGGGYNEQFF; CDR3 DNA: TGCGCCAGCAGCTTGGCCGAAGGAGGGGGCTACAATGAGCAGTTCTTC
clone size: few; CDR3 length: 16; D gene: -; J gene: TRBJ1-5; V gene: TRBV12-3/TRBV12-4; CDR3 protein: CASSLDGRVSNQPQHF; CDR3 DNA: TGTGCCAGCAGTTTAGACGGCAGGGTTAGCAATCAGCCCCAGCATTTT
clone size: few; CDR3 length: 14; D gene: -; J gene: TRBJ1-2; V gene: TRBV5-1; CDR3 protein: CASSLDSLYYGYTF; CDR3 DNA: TGCGCCAGCAGCTTGGATTCATTATACTATGGCTACACCTTC
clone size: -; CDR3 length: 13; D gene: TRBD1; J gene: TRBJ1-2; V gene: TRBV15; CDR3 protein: CASKTGANYGYTF; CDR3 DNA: TGTGCCTCCAAGACAGGGGCTAACTATGGCTACACCTTC
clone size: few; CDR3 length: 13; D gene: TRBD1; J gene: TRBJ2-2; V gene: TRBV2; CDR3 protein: CASNRGNTGELFF; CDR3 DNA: TGTGCCAGCAACAGGGGGAACACCGGGGAGCTGTTTTTT
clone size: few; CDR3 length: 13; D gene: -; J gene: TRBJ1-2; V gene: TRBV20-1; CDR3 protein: CSAREPLNYGYTF; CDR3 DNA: TGCAGTGCTAGGGAGCCCCTTAACTATGGCTACACCTTC
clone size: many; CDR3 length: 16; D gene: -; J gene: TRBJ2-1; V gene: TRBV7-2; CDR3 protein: CASSLFGRLYYNEQFF; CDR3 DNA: TGTGCCAGCAGCTTATTTGGTAGGCTCTACTACAATGAGCAGTTCTTC
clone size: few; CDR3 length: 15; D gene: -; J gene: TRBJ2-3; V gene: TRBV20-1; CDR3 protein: CSARDPGTNTDTQYF; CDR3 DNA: TGCAGTGCTAGAGATCCCGGGACCAACACAGATACGCAGTATTTT
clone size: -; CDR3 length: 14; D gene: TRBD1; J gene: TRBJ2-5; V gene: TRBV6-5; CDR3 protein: CASSYEDREETQYF; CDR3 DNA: TGTGCCAGCAGTTACGAGGACAGGGAAGAGACCCAGTACTTC
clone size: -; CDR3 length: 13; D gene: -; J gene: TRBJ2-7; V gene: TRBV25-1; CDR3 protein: CASSDANSYEQYF; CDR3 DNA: TGTGCCAGCAGTGACGCTAACTCCTACGAGCAGTACTTC
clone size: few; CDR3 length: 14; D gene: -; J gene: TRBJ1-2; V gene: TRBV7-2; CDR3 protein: CASSPRQTLYGYTF; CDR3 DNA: TGTGCCAGCAGCCCCAGGCAAACCCTCTATGGCTACACCTTC
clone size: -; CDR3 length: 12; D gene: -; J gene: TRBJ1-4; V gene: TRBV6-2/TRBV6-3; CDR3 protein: CASEGVLGKLFF; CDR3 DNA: TGTGCCAGCGAGGGGGTTTTAGGAAAACTGTTTTTT
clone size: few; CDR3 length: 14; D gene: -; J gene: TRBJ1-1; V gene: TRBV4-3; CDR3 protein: CASSQDWKNTEAFF; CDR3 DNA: TGCGCCAGCAGCCAAGATTGGAAGAACACTGAAGCTTTCTTT
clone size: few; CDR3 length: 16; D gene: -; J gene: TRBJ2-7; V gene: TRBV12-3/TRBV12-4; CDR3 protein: CASSPASGGTGREQYF; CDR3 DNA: TGTGCCAGCAGTCCGGCGAGTGGGGGAACCGGTAGGGAGCAGTACTTC
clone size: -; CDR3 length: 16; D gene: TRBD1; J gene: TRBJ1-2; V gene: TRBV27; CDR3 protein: CASRSYRDRASGGYTF; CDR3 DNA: TGTGCCAGCAGGTCCTACCGGGACAGGGCTTCCGGTGGCTACACCTTC
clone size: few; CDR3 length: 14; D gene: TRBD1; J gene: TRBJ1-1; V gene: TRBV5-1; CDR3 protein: CASPQGGTNTEAFF; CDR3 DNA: TGCGCCAGCCCACAGGGGGGTACGAACACTGAAGCTTTCTTT
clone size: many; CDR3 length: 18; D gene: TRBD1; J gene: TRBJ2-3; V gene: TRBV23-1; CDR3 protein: CASSQSGDRVGSTDTQYF; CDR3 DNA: TGCGCCAGCAGTCAATCGGGGGACAGGGTGGGTAGCACAGATACGCAGTATTTT
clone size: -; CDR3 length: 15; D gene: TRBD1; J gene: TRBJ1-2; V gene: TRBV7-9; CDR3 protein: CASSAGQGAYYGYTF; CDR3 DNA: TGTGCCAGCAGCGCCGGACAGGGGGCTTACTATGGCTACACCTTC